This entry describes one TCR beta chain. Some clones are missing from TCRdb's copy, which holds only in-frame ones; the method was immunoSEQ multiplex PCR. The table includes around 120,000 clones, over 80% detected once. This sample was included in a study of blood T cell repertoires in COVID-19. V dropped 5 bases and J dropped 3 bases, with 29 bases sitting between them. Per the germline V gene, CDR1 is MNHEY and CDR2 is SVGEGT. This CDR3 has 19 amino acids. The sequenced sample was peripheral blood. This sequence joins TRBV6-2 or TRBV6-3 and TRBJ2-7; D might be TRBD1 (6 bases). The sequence derives from a young man with acute or convalescent COVID-19. DNA of the CDR3: TGTGCCAGCAGTCCGCTGGACAGCCGAGGATTTTACACCATCTACGAGCAGTACTTC. Its translation: CASSPLDSRGFYTIYEQYF.